These 18 T cell receptor beta chains originate from one sample sequenced in a study of CD8+CD57+ T cells in acquired aplastic anemia. The template for TCR beta VDJ and CDR3 sequence profiling was genomic DNA. TCRdb reprocessed the reads with MiXCR, giving one entry per CDR3 protein. Of about 58,000 distinct CDR3 sequences in the sample, just over 55% were seen once. Patients included in sequencing had previously demonstrated CD8+CD57+ cell expansion by flow cytometry. The material sequenced was sorted CD4+, CD8+, or CD8+CD57+ T cells (not recorded which) from PBMCs. The receptors were sampled from a human donor with aplastic anemia.

This chain joins TRBV10-1 and TRBJ2-7; tentative D call: TRBD2 (6 bases). CDR1 is WNHNN, CDR2 SYGVQD, per germline (reference sequence). The CDR3 consists of 15 residues. Trimming removed 6 bases at V and 5 bases at J, with 20 bases between. CDR3 sequence (DNA): TGCGCCAGCAGCTCCCCGCGGGGCCTTGAGGACGAGCAGTACTTC. Amino acid sequence: CASSSPRGLEDEQYF.

This chain connects TRBV10-3 to TRBJ2-7, with 10 bases matching TRBD2. Unmatched junction bases numbered 4, after V lost 4 bases and J lost 1 base. The germline CDR1 and CDR2 sequences are ENHRY and SYGVKD. This CDR3 region has 15 residues. The CDR3 DNA sequence: TGTGCCATCAGTGTGACTAGCGGGTCATCCTACGAGCAGTACTTC. Amino acid sequence: CAISVTSGSSYEQYF.

This chain links TRBV24-1 with TRBJ2-3, with 7 bases aligning to TRBD2. Germline trimming cut 4 bases from V and 5 bases from J; bases unmatched to any gene: 11. The germline CDR1 and CDR2 sequences are KGHDR and SFDVKD. This CDR3 is 16 amino acids long. CDR3 region: CATSEATRGGGDTQYF. In DNA, the CDR3 is TGTGCCACCAGTGAGGCCACTCGGGGCGGGGGAGATACGCAGTATTTT.

Ten or more counts support this clonotype. V and J are TRBV29-1 and TRBJ1-1; 8 bases are a match to TRBD1. This CDR3 comprises 15 residues. Germline V gives CDR1 SQVTM, CDR2 ANQGSEA. The V and J ends lost 1 base and 3 bases, in that order; junction bases with no gene match: 7. The CDR3, as DNA: TGCAGCGTTGAAGTCCCGCAGGGGGCGGACACTGAAGCTTTCTTT. Translated: CSVEVPQGADTEAFF.

This clonotype turned up a few times. The chain recombines TRBV9 with TRBJ2-7; TRBD1 agrees at 9 bases. V shed 5 bases, J shed 3 bases, and the junction held 6 bases outside the gene matches. The CDR3 spans 14 residues. CDR1 is SGDLS and CDR2 is YYNGEE in the germline V gene. The CDR3 is CASSSRQGGYEQYF. CDR3 in DNA: TGTGCCAGCAGTTCTAGACAGGGGGGCTACGAGCAGTACTTC. The full variable domain, rest sourced from reference TRBV9 and TRBJ2-7, is DSGVTQTPKHLITATGQRVTLRCSPRSGDLSVYWYQQSLDQGLQFLIQYYNGEERAKGNILERFSAQQFPDLHSELNLSSLELGDSALYFCASSSRQGGYEQYFGPGTRLTVT.

The J gene is TRBJ2-7, the V gene TRBV10-3; D unclear. Per germline, CDR1 ENHRY and CDR2 SYGVKD. CDR3 size: 9 residues. The CDR3 protein is CATGYGQYV. CDR3 coding DNA: TGTGCCACTGGGTACGGGCAGTACGTC.

The V call is TRBV27, the J call TRBJ2-2; 7 bases are a match to TRBD1. Germline V gives CDR1 MNHEY, CDR2 SMNVEV (reference sequence). CDR3 size: 16 residues. Trimming took 5 bases from V and 4 from J; bases not matched to a gene: 10. The CDR3 coding sequence is TGTGCCAGCAGTCCCTTGACAGGGATGGGCACCGGGGAGCTGTTTTTT. This sequence encodes CASSPLTGMGTGELFF.

This clonotype was picked up many times. The V and J genes are TRBV5-5 and TRBJ2-5; 8 nucleotides align to TRBD1. Germline V lookup: CDR1 SGHKS, CDR2 YYEKEE (reference sequence). This CDR3 has 16 residues. The V segment lost 4 bases and the J segment 5 bases; nucleotides outside the gene matches: 13. The CDR3 nucleotides are TGTGCCAGCAGCCGCAACGACAGGGGTAGGGCGGAGACCCAGTACTTC. The encoded protein is CASSRNDRGRAETQYF.

V gene TRBV4-2 combines with J gene TRBJ2-7, with 8 bases fitting TRBD2. Germline assignment: CDR1 LGHNA and CDR2 YNFKEQ. CDR3 size: 15 residues. V shed 0 bases and J 3 bases; nucleotides not matched to a gene: 4. The CDR3 loop is CASSQDLAGNYEQYF. The CDR3 DNA sequence: TGTGCCAGCAGCCAAGACCTAGCGGGTAACTACGAGCAGTACTTC.

This clonotype is termed medium-sized (0.01 to 0.1%). The V and J genes are TRBV10-3 and TRBJ2-7; weak D call: TRBD2 (6 bases). This CDR3 spans 16 amino acids. Looked up from germline, CDR1 is ENHRY and CDR2 is SYGVKD. The V and J ends lost 0 bases and 4 bases respectively, with 16 bases between them. CDR3 protein: CAISESESGRGYEQYV. The CDR3 nucleotides read TGTGCCATCAGTGAGTCGGAGAGTGGCCGGGGGTACGAGCAGTACGTC.

This clonotype has ten or more counts. This chain links TRBV24-1 with TRBJ2-6; D perhaps matches TRBD1 (6 bases). The CDR3 extends over 12 amino acids. In germline, CDR1 is KGHDR, CDR2 SFDVKD. The V end was cut by 10 bases, the J end by 4 bases, with 7 bases between. The CDR3 spells CATGTGANVLTF. The CDR3 DNA follows: TGTGCCACTGGGACAGGGGCCAACGTCCTGACTTTC.

In its sample, this clonotype was seen once. The rearrangement joins TRBV2 to TRBJ2-7; no firm D call. There are 14 residues in the CDR3. Trimming cost V 6 bases and J 0 bases, with 12 bases left between them. Germline V gene lookup returns CDR1 SNHLY and CDR2 FYNNEI. The CDR3 spells CASSVSGSSYEQYF. Written as DNA, the CDR3 is TGTGCCAGCAGCGTTTCAGGCAGCTCCTACGAGCAGTACTTC.

This clonotype occurred many times. The chain carries TRBV9 and TRBJ2-4, with 8 nucleotides matching TRBD2. CDR1 and CDR2 (germline): SGDLS, YYNGEE. V was clipped by 3 bases and J by 7 bases; unmatched bases: 15. CDR3 length: 17 residues. The CDR3 loop is CASSADPGTSSSNIQYF. The CDR3 DNA is TGTGCCAGCAGCGCTGACCCCGGGACTAGTAGTTCGAACATTCAGTACTTC.

The chain combines TRBV24-1 with TRBJ2-5; TRBD1 matches 7 bases. Unmatched junction bases numbered 6, after V lost 4 bases and J lost 5 bases. This CDR3 is 14 amino acids long. Germline lookup yields CDR1 KGHDR and CDR2 SFDVKD. DNA for the CDR3: TGTGCCACCAGTGACCCGACAGGGATCGAGACCCAGTACTTC. Translated: CATSDPTGIETQYF.

V and J are TRBV7-3 and TRBJ2-3; a weak D match, TRBD2 (7 bases). The CDR3 totals 18 residues. Per the germline V gene, CDR1 is SGHTA and CDR2 is FQGTGA. Trimming stripped 1 base from V and 5 bases from J, with 22 bases between. CDR3 protein: CASSLRPMGAGEVDTQYF. The CDR3 nucleotides are TGTGCCAGCAGCTTAAGACCAATGGGGGCGGGGGAGGTAGATACGCAGTATTTT. Drawing the rest from reference TRBV7-3 and TRBJ2-3, the complete variable domain is GAGVSQTPSNKVTEKGKYVELRCDPISGHTALYWYRQSLGQGPEFLIYFQGTGAADDSGLPNDRFFAVRPEGSVSTLKIQRTERGDSAVYLCASSLRPMGAGEVDTQYFGPGTRLTVL.

This clonotype appeared a single time. J is TRBJ1-1 and V is TRBV20-1; possibly TRBD1 for D (6 bases). CDR1 and CDR2 (germline): DFQATT, SNEGSKA (reference sequence). This CDR3 is 11 amino acids long. Between the trimmed V and J ends, which lost 2 bases and 8 bases, there was a span of 9 bases. In DNA form, the CDR3 reads TGCAGTGCTAGACAGGGGAACGAAGCTTTCTTT. This sequence encodes CSARQGNEAFF.

This clonotype has just a few counts. This sequence may be a read error, since a much larger clone differs from it by one base. The rearrangement joins TRBV12-3 or TRBV12-4 to TRBJ1-5, with 7 nucleotides matching TRBD1. The CDR3 covers 14 residues. CDR3 in DNA: TGTGCCAGCAAGCCCACAGGGGAAATTCAGCACCAGCATTTT. Residues: CASKPTGEIQHQHF.

The V and J genes are TRBV5-4 and TRBJ2-7; 9 positions agree with TRBD1. Trimming cost V 4 bases and J 3 bases; bases outside gene matches: 2. Looked up from germline, CDR1 is SGHNT and CDR2 is YYREEE (reference sequence). The CDR3 spans 13 residues. The CDR3 protein is CASSRDRVYEQYF. The CDR3 DNA sequence: TGTGCCAGCAGCCGGGACAGGGTCTACGAGCAGTACTTC.